The rows below give T cell receptor beta chains drawn from one sample of a study of identical twins. One entry per CDR3 protein, called by TCRdb with MiXCR from the 5' RACE reads. The table lists about 530,000 distinct CDR3 sequences, 20% to 25% of them singletons. This sample also appeared in a second study, on yellow fever vaccine responses in identical twins.

Sequenced input: CD4+ T cells sorted from blood. These receptors were taken from a woman between 18 and 29 years old in good health. Each CDR3 is given with its conserved first and last residue. A D gene is named only where the DNA matches it firmly. Where a row states a size, it is once, few, many or the class of an expanded clone; other rows omit it.

CDR3 protein: CASSHGPAGTEAFF
CDR3 DNA: TGCGCCAGCAGCCACGGACCCGCGGGGACTGAAGCTTTCTTT
V gene: TRBV4-1
clone size: -
D gene: -
J gene: TRBJ1-1

CDR3 protein: CASSLEDRAGGYTF
CDR3 DNA: TGTGCCAGCAGTCTTGAGGACAGGGCGGGCGGCTACACCTTC
V gene: TRBV12-3/TRBV12-4
clone size: many
D gene: TRBD1
J gene: TRBJ1-2

CDR3 protein: CASTPTAAGGEETQYF
CDR3 DNA: TGTGCCAGCACACCTACAGCAGCGGGAGGGGAGGAGACCCAGTACTTC
V gene: TRBV6-1
clone size: -
D gene: TRBD2
J gene: TRBJ2-5

CDR3 protein: CASSWLPNTGELFF
CDR3 DNA: TGTGCCAGCAGTTGGCTACCGAACACCGGGGAGCTGTTTTTT
V gene: TRBV28
clone size: few
D gene: -
J gene: TRBJ2-2

CDR3 protein: CASSLGGAKETQYF
CDR3 DNA: TGCGCCAGCAGCTTGGGTGGAGCCAAAGAGACCCAGTACTTC
V gene: TRBV5-1
clone size: few
D gene: -
J gene: TRBJ2-5

CDR3 protein: CASSGGGGGQETQYF
CDR3 DNA: TGTGCCAGCAGTGGGGGTGGAGGGGGTCAAGAGACCCAGTACTTC
V gene: TRBV12-3/TRBV12-4
clone size: -
D gene: -
J gene: TRBJ2-5

CDR3 protein: CSARLGTALTSALHF
CDR3 DNA: TGCAGTGCTAGATTGGGGACGGCATTAACCTCAGCCCTCCACTTT
V gene: TRBV20-1
clone size: -
D gene: -
J gene: TRBJ1-6

CDR3 protein: CASRTTGRGETQYF
CDR3 DNA: TGTGCCAGCAGGACCACAGGGAGGGGAGAGACCCAGTACTTC
V gene: TRBV28
clone size: -
D gene: -
J gene: TRBJ2-5

CDR3 protein: CASGSRDRGPDTQYF
CDR3 DNA: TGTGCCAGCGGCTCCCGGGACAGGGGTCCAGATACGCAGTATTTT
V gene: TRBV28
clone size: -
D gene: TRBD1
J gene: TRBJ2-3

CDR3 protein: CASSARTDSNTEAFF
CDR3 DNA: TGCGCCAGCAGCGCTAGGACAGATTCGAACACTGAAGCTTTCTTT
V gene: TRBV5-1
clone size: -
D gene: -
J gene: TRBJ1-1

CDR3 protein: CASSFGLAGGEAYNEQFF
CDR3 DNA: TGTGCCAGCAGCTTCGGACTAGCGGGAGGTGAGGCCTACAATGAGCAGTTCTTC
V gene: TRBV5-5
clone size: -
D gene: TRBD2
J gene: TRBJ2-1

CDR3 protein: CASSYSRILGSNEQFF
CDR3 DNA: TGTGCCAGCAGTTACTCTCGGATCCTAGGGTCCAATGAGCAGTTCTTC
V gene: TRBV6-5
clone size: -
D gene: -
J gene: TRBJ2-1

CDR3 protein: CASRVGEKLFF
CDR3 DNA: TGTGCCAGCCGGGTGGGGGAAAAACTGTTTTTT
V gene: TRBV27
clone size: -
D gene: -
J gene: TRBJ1-4

CDR3 protein: CASSFPPTGWGEQYF
CDR3 DNA: TGTGCCAGCAGCTTCCCCCCGACAGGGTGGGGCGAGCAGTACTTC
V gene: TRBV11-2
clone size: -
D gene: TRBD1
J gene: TRBJ2-7

CDR3 protein: CATPGVFYNEQFF
CDR3 DNA: TGTGCCACCCCGGGCGTCTTCTACAATGAGCAGTTCTTC
V gene: TRBV15
clone size: -
D gene: -
J gene: TRBJ2-1

CDR3 protein: CSARTPGTGDHEQYF
CDR3 DNA: TGCAGTGCTCGAACCCCCGGGACAGGGGATCACGAGCAGTACTTC
V gene: TRBV20-1
clone size: -
D gene: TRBD1
J gene: TRBJ2-7

CDR3 protein: CSAPSSGGYNEQFF
CDR3 DNA: TGCAGTGCCCCGTCTAGCGGGGGATACAATGAGCAGTTCTTC
V gene: TRBV20-1
clone size: few
D gene: TRBD2
J gene: TRBJ2-1

CDR3 protein: CAIRTSGDQETQYF
CDR3 DNA: TGTGCCATTCGGACTAGCGGGGACCAAGAGACCCAGTACTTC
V gene: TRBV10-3
clone size: few
D gene: TRBD2
J gene: TRBJ2-5

CDR3 protein: CASSRPGTNYEQYF
CDR3 DNA: TGTGCCAGCAGCCGCCCGGGAACAAACTACGAGCAGTACTTC
V gene: TRBV3-1
clone size: few
D gene: -
J gene: TRBJ2-7

CDR3 protein: CSALVGNTGELFF
CDR3 DNA: TGCAGTGCTCTCGTAGGGAACACCGGGGAGCTGTTTTTT
V gene: TRBV20-1
clone size: -
D gene: -
J gene: TRBJ2-2

CDR3 protein: CASSDRINYGYTF
CDR3 DNA: TGTGCCAGCAGTGACAGGATTAACTATGGCTACACCTTC
V gene: TRBV6-5
clone size: -
D gene: -
J gene: TRBJ1-2

CDR3 protein: CASSSAGTVFSWGEQYF
CDR3 DNA: TGCGCCAGCAGTTCAGCCGGGACAGTTTTCTCCTGGGGCGAGCAGTACTTC
V gene: TRBV5-1
clone size: few
D gene: TRBD1
J gene: TRBJ2-7

CDR3 protein: CASSVAGVPSYEQYF
CDR3 DNA: TGTGCCAGCAGCGTAGCAGGGGTCCCTTCCTACGAGCAGTACTTC
V gene: TRBV9
clone size: -
D gene: -
J gene: TRBJ2-7

CDR3 protein: CASSLARQNTEAFF
CDR3 DNA: TGTGCCAGCAGCTTAGCACGACAGAACACTGAAGCTTTCTTT
V gene: TRBV7-9
clone size: few
D gene: -
J gene: TRBJ1-1

CDR3 protein: CASSLGLAASYNEQFF
CDR3 DNA: TGTGCCAGCAGCTTAGGACTAGCGGCTTCCTACAATGAGCAGTTCTTC
V gene: TRBV5-5
clone size: -
D gene: TRBD2
J gene: TRBJ2-1

CDR3 protein: CASNHLAGGIYEQYF
CDR3 DNA: TGCGCCAGCAACCATCTAGCGGGAGGAATCTACGAGCAGTACTTC
V gene: TRBV4-1
clone size: few
D gene: TRBD2
J gene: TRBJ2-7

CDR3 protein: CSANLAGRKEQYF
CDR3 DNA: TGCAGTGCTAATCTAGCGGGAAGGAAAGAGCAGTACTTC
V gene: TRBV20-1
clone size: -
D gene: TRBD2
J gene: TRBJ2-7

CDR3 protein: CASSLGIQGVEQFF
CDR3 DNA: TGCGCCAGCAGCTTGGGAATCCAGGGGGTCGAGCAGTTCTTC
V gene: TRBV5-1
clone size: few
D gene: TRBD1
J gene: TRBJ2-1

CDR3 protein: CSARKGHSGSPTDTQYF
CDR3 DNA: TGCAGTGCTAGGAAAGGTCATAGCGGGAGCCCCACAGATACGCAGTATTTT
V gene: TRBV20-1
clone size: few
D gene: TRBD2
J gene: TRBJ2-3

CDR3 protein: CSASALRRGSSFGNEQFF
CDR3 DNA: TGCAGTGCTAGTGCCCTAAGAAGAGGGTCCTCCTTTGGCAATGAGCAGTTCTTC
V gene: TRBV20-1
clone size: few
D gene: -
J gene: TRBJ2-1

CDR3 protein: CSVERLRGYEQYF
CDR3 DNA: TGCAGCGTTGAACGTCTACGGGGCTACGAGCAGTACTTC
V gene: TRBV29-1
clone size: -
D gene: -
J gene: TRBJ2-7

CDR3 protein: CASSLDPGNYEQYF
CDR3 DNA: TGTGCCAGCAGCTTGGATCCAGGGAACTACGAGCAGTACTTC
V gene: TRBV5-6
clone size: few
D gene: -
J gene: TRBJ2-7

CDR3 protein: CASSLGENEQFF
CDR3 DNA: TGTGCCAGCAGCTTAGGGGAAAATGAGCAGTTCTTC
V gene: TRBV11-3
clone size: -
D gene: -
J gene: TRBJ2-1

CDR3 protein: CASSRGGQSYEQYF
CDR3 DNA: TGCGCCAGCAGCCGGGGAGGGCAGTCCTACGAGCAGTACTTC
V gene: TRBV5-1
clone size: few
D gene: TRBD2
J gene: TRBJ2-7

CDR3 protein: CASSQDRAGGSGANVLTF
CDR3 DNA: TGTGCCAGCAGCCAAGATCGAGCTGGGGGCTCTGGGGCCAACGTCCTGACTTTC
V gene: TRBV4-2
clone size: -
D gene: -
J gene: TRBJ2-6

CDR3 protein: CSARGLENNEQFF
CDR3 DNA: TGCAGTGCTAGAGGACTGGAAAACAATGAGCAGTTCTTC
V gene: TRBV20-1
clone size: -
D gene: -
J gene: TRBJ2-1

CDR3 protein: CASTPRNTGELFF
CDR3 DNA: TGTGCCAGCACCCCTAGGAACACCGGGGAGCTGTTTTTT
V gene: TRBV12-3/TRBV12-4
clone size: many
D gene: -
J gene: TRBJ2-2

CDR3 protein: CASSLGRVMNTEAFF
CDR3 DNA: TGTGCCAGCAGCCTGGGACGGGTTATGAACACTGAAGCTTTCTTT
V gene: TRBV7-8
clone size: -
D gene: -
J gene: TRBJ1-1

CDR3 protein: CAISAGQETQYF
CDR3 DNA: TGTGCCATCAGTGCGGGGCAAGAGACCCAGTACTTC
V gene: TRBV10-3
clone size: -
D gene: -
J gene: TRBJ2-5

CDR3 protein: CSADRTGSYGYTF
CDR3 DNA: TGCAGTGCCGATAGGACAGGGTCTTATGGCTACACCTTC
V gene: TRBV20-1
clone size: -
D gene: TRBD1
J gene: TRBJ1-2

CDR3 protein: CSARGQTLSTDTQYF
CDR3 DNA: TGCAGTGCTCGAGGGCAGACTCTTAGCACAGATACGCAGTATTTT
V gene: TRBV20-1
clone size: -
D gene: -
J gene: TRBJ2-3

CDR3 protein: CASRLTVTSTDTQYF
CDR3 DNA: TGTGCCAGCAGACTGACAGTAACAAGCACAGATACGCAGTATTTT
V gene: TRBV6-1
clone size: few
D gene: -
J gene: TRBJ2-3

CDR3 protein: CASSPFADGEAFF
CDR3 DNA: TGTGCCAGCTCACCTTTTGCAGACGGTGAAGCTTTCTTT
V gene: TRBV18
clone size: -
D gene: -
J gene: TRBJ1-1

CDR3 protein: CASRQSRRADTQYF
CDR3 DNA: TGTGCCAGTAGACAGAGTAGAAGAGCAGATACGCAGTATTTT
V gene: TRBV6-1
clone size: few
D gene: -
J gene: TRBJ2-3

CDR3 protein: CASSSGLSLTDTQYF
CDR3 DNA: TGTGCCAGCAGCTCGGGACTGTCACTCACAGATACGCAGTATTTT
V gene: TRBV11-3
clone size: few
D gene: -
J gene: TRBJ2-3

CDR3 protein: CASRTVGGKAGELFF
CDR3 DNA: TGTGCCAGCAGAACCGTAGGGGGCAAGGCCGGGGAGCTGTTTTTT
V gene: TRBV12-3/TRBV12-4
clone size: -
D gene: TRBD1
J gene: TRBJ2-2

CDR3 protein: CAISEKGFEAFF
CDR3 DNA: TGTGCCATCAGTGAGAAGGGGTTTGAAGCTTTCTTT
V gene: TRBV10-3
clone size: few
D gene: -
J gene: TRBJ1-1

CDR3 protein: CSVSADTQYF
CDR3 DNA: TGCAGCGTTTCGGCAGATACGCAGTATTTT
V gene: TRBV29-1
clone size: few
D gene: -
J gene: TRBJ2-3

CDR3 protein: CASRGQGGEKLFF
CDR3 DNA: TGTGCCAGCAGAGGACAGGGTGGAGAAAAACTGTTTTTT
V gene: TRBV6-1
clone size: -
D gene: TRBD1
J gene: TRBJ1-4

CDR3 protein: CASSVTSGAETQYF
CDR3 DNA: TGTGCCAGCAGCGTCACTAGCGGGGCCGAGACCCAGTACTTC
V gene: TRBV7-2
clone size: -
D gene: TRBD2
J gene: TRBJ2-5

CDR3 protein: CASSTARGRTDTQYF
CDR3 DNA: TGTGCCAGCTCCACAGCCAGGGGGCGGACAGATACGCAGTATTTT
V gene: TRBV18
clone size: -
D gene: TRBD1
J gene: TRBJ2-3

CDR3 protein: CATSRGTVQYF
CDR3 DNA: TGTGCCACCAGCAGGGGGACAGTCCAGTACTTC
V gene: TRBV15
clone size: once
D gene: TRBD1
J gene: TRBJ2-4

CDR3 protein: CASSPQGAGEQFF
CDR3 DNA: TGTGCCAGCAGCCCACAGGGGGCTGGTGAGCAGTTCTTC
V gene: TRBV4-2
clone size: -
D gene: TRBD1
J gene: TRBJ2-1

CDR3 protein: CASSLNLGTSETQYF
CDR3 DNA: TGTGCCAGCAGCTTGAACCTAGGAACTTCAGAGACCCAGTACTTC
V gene: TRBV7-9
clone size: few
D gene: -
J gene: TRBJ2-5

CDR3 protein: CASSSGRTGELFF
CDR3 DNA: TGTGCCTCCAGTAGCGGCCGCACCGGGGAGCTGTTTTTT
V gene: TRBV24-1
clone size: few
D gene: -
J gene: TRBJ2-2

CDR3 protein: CASSLSPPGGNEQFF
CDR3 DNA: TGTGCCAGCAGCTTGTCCCCTCCGGGGGGCAATGAGCAGTTCTTC
V gene: TRBV5-5
clone size: -
D gene: TRBD2
J gene: TRBJ2-1

CDR3 protein: CASSEPGRDRGRYEQFF
CDR3 DNA: TGTGCCAGCAGTGAGCCCGGTAGGGACAGGGGGAGATATGAGCAGTTCTTC
V gene: TRBV6-4
clone size: -
D gene: TRBD1
J gene: TRBJ2-1

CDR3 protein: CASSPTGSYEQYF
CDR3 DNA: TGTGCCAGCTCACCGACAGGGTCTTACGAGCAGTACTTC
V gene: TRBV18
clone size: few
D gene: TRBD1
J gene: TRBJ2-7